The next 9 T cell receptor beta chains were all read from a single sample in a study of beta chain features in type 1 diabetes. The authors reverse transcribed all of the isolated RNA, so sequencing captured expressed TCRB transcripts. Assay used: immunoSEQ multiplex PCR; TCRdb lists only in-frame clones, some missing. Among fewer than 200,000 clones, about 7.3% were seen once, and the ten largest hold 0.55% to 0.75%. Sequencing was performed on central memory CD4+ T cells from blood. The receptors stem from a man aged 18 to 29 in good health.

This clone showed up many times. The CDR3 DNA reads TGTGCCAGCAGTTTCGGCACAGGGGGCACTGAAGCTTTCTTT. Protein: CASSFGTGGTEAFF. The chain is built from TRBV28 and TRBJ1-1; TRBD1 aligns across 8 bases. CDR1 and CDR2 from the germline V gene are MDHEN and SYDVKM. V dropped 3 bases and J dropped 4; count of bases not matched to a gene: 4. The CDR3 sequence is 14 residues long.

The genes are TRBV6-1 and TRBJ2-1, with 10 bases aligning to TRBD1. Germline assignment: CDR1 MNHNS and CDR2 SASEGT. The CDR3 has 15 residues. The V segment lost 7 bases and the J segment 9 bases; nucleotides outside the gene matches: 12. The CDR3 sequence: CASNAGQGYPREQFF. The DNA for the CDR3 is TGTGCCAGCAATGCGGGACAGGGGTATCCGCGTGAGCAGTTCTTC.

This sequence joins TRBV5-1 and TRBJ2-1; 12 bases are a match to TRBD2. Per the germline V gene, CDR1 is SGHRS and CDR2 is YFSETQ. After removal of 2 bases from V and 6 bases from J, the junction contained 6 bases not matched to a gene. This CDR3 spans 16 amino acids. Written as DNA, the CDR3 is TGCGCCAGCAGCTTTCCCACTAGCGGGGGGCCCAATGAGCAGTTCTTC. Protein: CASSFPTSGGPNEQFF.

This clone turned up a few times. The genes are TRBV14 and TRBJ2-7, with 7 bases fitting TRBD1. Trimming cost V 0 bases and J 4 bases; bases outside gene matches: 6. Germline V gives CDR1 SGHDN, CDR2 FVKESK. This CDR3 comprises 15 residues. The CDR3: CASSQDSDRAYEQYF. As DNA, the CDR3 is TGTGCCAGCAGCCAAGACTCAGACAGGGCATACGAGCAGTACTTC.

This chain links TRBV6-5 with TRBJ1-2; 8 bases match TRBD1. V was clipped by 5 bases and J by 8 bases; unmatched bases: 7. The CDR3 length is 13 residues. Per the germline V gene, CDR1 is MNHEY and CDR2 is SVGAGI. CDR3 nucleotides: TGTGCCAGCAGTCAGAACAGGGGGTCGGGCTACACCTTC. Protein product: CASSQNRGSGYTF.

This clone occurred a few times. J is TRBJ1-5 and V is TRBV19, with D perhaps TRBD1 (5 bases). Trimming removed 6 bases from V and 9 bases from J, with 12 bases in between. The CDR3 spans 12 residues. CDR1 is LNHDA, CDR2 SQIVND, per germline (reference sequence). This chain's CDR3 is CASRGQGSPQHF. DNA of the CDR3: TGTGCCAGTAGAGGTCAGGGCTCGCCCCAGCATTTT.

Only a few counts were recorded for this clone. The V and J genes are TRBV28 and TRBJ2-7; 9 bases are shared with TRBD1. This CDR3 comprises 14 residues. Germline V gene lookup returns CDR1 MDHEN and CDR2 SYDVKM. V shed 3 bases, J shed 6 bases, and the junction held 6 bases outside the gene matches. CDR3 region: CASSLYRGPGEQYF. The CDR3 DNA is TGTGCCAGCAGTTTGTACAGGGGGCCGGGCGAGCAGTACTTC.

The V gene is TRBV18, the J gene TRBJ2-5; 9 nucleotides align to TRBD2. Trimming at V came to 3 bases and at J to 1 base, leaving 9 bases not matched to a gene. The CDR3 has 17 amino acids. From germline, CDR1 is KGHSH and CDR2 LQKENI. This chain's CDR3 is CASSPNFLAGTQETQYF. CDR3 DNA: TGTGCCAGCTCACCGAATTTTCTAGCGGGGACCCAAGAGACCCAGTACTTC.

In nucleotides, the CDR3 is TGTGCCAGCAGCTTAATGTCAGGGGTGGGTCAGCCCCAGCATTTT. Its translation: CASSLMSGVGQPQHF. The V gene is TRBV7-9, the J gene TRBJ1-5, with a weak D call TRBD1 (6 bases). Between the trimmed V and J ends, which lost 2 bases and 6 bases, there was a span of 14 bases. The CDR3 is 15 amino acids. Germline assignment: CDR1 SEHNR and CDR2 FQNEAQ (reference sequence).